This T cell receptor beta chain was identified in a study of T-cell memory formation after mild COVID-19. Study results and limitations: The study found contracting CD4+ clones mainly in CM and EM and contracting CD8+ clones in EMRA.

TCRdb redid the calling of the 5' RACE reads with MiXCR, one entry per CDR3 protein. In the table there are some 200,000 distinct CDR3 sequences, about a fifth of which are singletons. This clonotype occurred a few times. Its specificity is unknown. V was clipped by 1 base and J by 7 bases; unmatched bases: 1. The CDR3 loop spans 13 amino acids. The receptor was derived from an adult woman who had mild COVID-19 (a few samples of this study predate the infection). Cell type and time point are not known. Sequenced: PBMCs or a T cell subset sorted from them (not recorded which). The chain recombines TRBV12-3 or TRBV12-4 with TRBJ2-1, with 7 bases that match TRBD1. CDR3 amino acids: CASSLGRGNEQFF. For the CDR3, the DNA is TGTGCCAGCAGTTTAGGCAGGGGGAATGAGCAGTTCTTC.